The clone carrying this T cell receptor beta chain showed up many times. Its antigen is not identified. TCRdb re-called the 5' RACE reads through MiXCR, storing one row per CDR3 protein. The data show around 57,000 distinct CDR3 sequences, with 6% to 7% seen just once and under 5% held by the top ten. This entry comes from a study of early T cells in non-severe SARS-CoV-2 infection. Study-level information: Alpha and beta chains were unpaired, from unsorted whole-blood bulk RNA.

Findings and caveats of the study: Missing private and CD4 specificities, VDJdb matching favored anti-spike CD8 responses.

Germline CDR1 reads LNHDA; CDR2 reads SQIVND (reference sequence). This CDR3 has 15 residues. Trimming took 3 bases from V and 2 from J; bases not matched to a gene: 5. The clonotype comes from an adult who was a healthcare worker with PCR-confirmed SARS-CoV-2 infection or an uninfected control (not recorded which). Sequencing was performed on whole blood. V is TRBV19 and J is TRBJ2-5; 8 nucleotides align to TRBD2. The CDR3 spells CASSMTASGQETQYF. The CDR3 nucleotides read TGTGCCAGTAGTATGACGGCTAGCGGGCAAGAGACCCAGTACTTC.